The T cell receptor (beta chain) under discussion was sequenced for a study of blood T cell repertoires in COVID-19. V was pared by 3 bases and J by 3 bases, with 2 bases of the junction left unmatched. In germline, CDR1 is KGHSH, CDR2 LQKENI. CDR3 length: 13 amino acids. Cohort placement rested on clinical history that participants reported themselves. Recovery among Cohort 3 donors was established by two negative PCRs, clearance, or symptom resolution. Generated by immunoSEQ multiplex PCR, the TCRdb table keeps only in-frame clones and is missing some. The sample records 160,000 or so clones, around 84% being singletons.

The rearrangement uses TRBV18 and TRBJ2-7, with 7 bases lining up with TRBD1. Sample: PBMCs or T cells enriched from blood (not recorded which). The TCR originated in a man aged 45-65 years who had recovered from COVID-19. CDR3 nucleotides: TGTGCCAGCTCACCGGGGGACAGCTACGAGCAGTACTTC. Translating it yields CASSPGDSYEQYF.